This T cell receptor beta chain emerged from a study of blood T cell repertoires in COVID-19. As for the study in general: The analysed material was cDNA or gDNA that came from T cells, B-cell-depleted T cells, or PBMCs.

CDR1 is KGHSH, CDR2 LQKENI, per germline. V lost 6 bases to trimming and J lost 4 bases, with 13 bases between them. This CDR3 has 13 amino acids. Participants spanned ages about 18 to 95 years and resided in some 22 US areas. Self-reported history from a screening survey and questionnaire set each donor's cohort. In the original workflow: Reference gene primer amplification gave nucleated cell count estimates. Profiled with immunoSEQ multiplex PCR; TCRdb holds only in-frame clones, not every one. D and trimming come from the DNA, and the V and J calls and clone size come from that table. The table lists 230,000 or so clones, about nine tenths of them singletons.

This TCR was recovered from a middle-aged woman with acute COVID-19. The chain recombines TRBV18 with TRBJ2-7; possible D gene TRBD2, 6 bases. Material for sequencing was PBMCs or T cells enriched from blood (not recorded which). In DNA, the CDR3 is TGTGCCAGCTCGGCTCTGGAGGGATACGAGCAGTACGTC. Translation gives CASSALEGYEQYV.